This T cell receptor (beta chain) comes out of a study of spatial heterogeneity in lung cancer. One entry per CDR3 protein, called by TCRdb with MiXCR from the 5' RACE reads. The sample includes roughly 75,000 distinct CDR3 sequences, roughly 13% of them seen just once. Noted time point: sample taken at primary tumor resection. The study sequenced unsorted whole RNA from tumor, nontumor lung or frozen PBMC. Samples were obtained from about 72 donors, all untreated early-stage non-small cell lung cancer patients. With 5 bases removed from V and 1 base from J, the gap between germline ends came to 8 bases. The CDR3 sequence is 14 residues long.

The V gene is TRBV12-3 or TRBV12-4, the J gene TRBJ2-2; D remains ambiguous. Specimen: PBMCs, collected at surgery. The origin of this receptor is a male donor with early-stage non-small cell lung cancer. CDR3 in amino acids: CASSPVGNTGELFF. CDR3 DNA sequence: TGTGCCAGCAGTCCCGTAGGGAACACCGGGGAGCTGTTTTTT.